This T cell receptor beta chain originates from a study of T cells in Graves' hyperthyroidism and ophthalmopathy. This clonotype was observed at least ten times. The target antigen is unknown. Overall study results and limits: From stable hyperthyroidism, ophthalmopathy was separated by a 13 V-J model. Ophthalmopathy, as predicted by the model, came a median around 6 months after the prediction.

Stable Graves' hyperthyroidism meant no ophthalmopathy progression within 18 months. With a duration under 2 months, the hyperthyroidism was newly diagnosed in patients aged 18 to 65. V dropped 8 bases and J dropped 0 bases, with 10 bases sitting between them. Germline-derived CDR1 and CDR2 are MNHNS and SASEGT. The CDR3 loop spans 14 amino acids. TCR beta CDR3 region amplification was performed from RNA transcripts. The primer set for the first-round RT-PCR of the TCR CDR3 was HTBI. TCRdb reanalysed the multiplex PCR reads using MiXCR and keeps one entry per CDR3 protein. The sample contains about 580,000 distinct CDR3 sequences, 40% to 55% of which appear only once.

The sample was peripheral blood or thyroid tissue (not recorded which). The rearrangement links TRBV6-1 to TRBJ2-2, with D possibly called TRBD1 or TRBD2 (5 bases each). This clonotype originated in a woman aged 18-30 years with Graves' hyperthyroidism. The CDR3 here is CASWGTANTGELFF. The CDR3 bases are TGTGCCAGCTGGGGGACGGCGAACACCGGGGAGCTGTTTTTT.